A single sample gave rise to the 11 T cell receptor beta chains below, sequenced in a study of cytotoxic CD8 clonotypes in ibrutinib-treated CLL. Assay: immunoSEQ multiplex PCR; the TCRdb copy retains only in-frame clones and omits some. The sample has 250,000 to 350,000 clones, more than 70% seen once. The starting material was PBMCs, obtained at disease progression, from a patient treated with ibrutinib. Receptors were obtained from a human donor with chronic lymphocytic leukemia.

The chain employs TRBV9 and TRBJ2-2, with D hard to call. Trimming cost V 0 bases and J 7 bases, with 7 bases left between them. CDR1 and CDR2 (germline): SGDLS, YYNGEE. The CDR3 extends over 13 amino acids. CDR3 DNA: TGTGCCAGCAGCGTAGCCGTGGGCGGGGAGCTGTTTTTT. It encodes CASSVAVGGELFF.

The CDR3 spells CASSIHFGGEQFF. The CDR3 region has the DNA TGCGCCAGCAGCATTCATTTCGGGGGTGAGCAGTTCTTC. The chain employs TRBV5-1 and TRBJ2-1; D possibly corresponds to TRBD2 (6 bases). Germline CDR1 is SGHRS and CDR2 is YFSETQ. This CDR3 is 13 amino acids long. V lost 4 bases and J lost 9, with 14 bases in between.

The chain combines TRBV18 with TRBJ2-7; D might be TRBD1 (6 bases). This CDR3 region has 13 residues. Germline CDR1 is KGHSH and CDR2 is LQKENI. V was pared by 3 bases and J by 2 bases, with 8 bases between. The CDR3 DNA reads TGTGCCAGCTCACCGAGGACAGCCTACGAGCAGTACTTC. This sequence encodes CASSPRTAYEQYF.

This clone was observed once. The chain recombines TRBV7-2 with TRBJ1-2; 7 bases line up with TRBD1. CDR3 length: 15 residues. Germline trimming cut 5 bases from V and 8 bases from J; bases unmatched to any gene: 14. CDR1 SGHTA and CDR2 FQGNSA come from the germline V gene. As DNA, the CDR3 is TGTGCCAGCAGCAGCGGACAGGCGGACCATAGGGGCTACACCTTC. As protein: CASSSGQADHRGYTF.

This clone was observed a handful of times. The chain combines TRBV4-1 with TRBJ1-4, with a possible D match to TRBD1 (5 bases). CDR3 length: 14 amino acids. V lost 0 bases and J 7 bases, leaving 9 bases between the germline ends. Germline lookup yields CDR1 MGHRA and CDR2 YSYEKL. In nucleotides, the CDR3 is TGCGCCAGCAGCCAAGAAGGGAGGGGTGAAAAACTGTTTTTT. Its translation is CASSQEGRGEKLFF.

The genes are TRBV7-2 and TRBJ2-7; D perhaps matches TRBD1 (6 bases). CDR1 and CDR2 (germline): SGHTA, FQGNSA. The V end was cut by 6 bases, the J end by 3 bases, with 15 bases between. This CDR3 has 14 residues. CDR3 coding DNA: TGTGCCAGCAGACTACAGGGTGAAGGCTACGAGCAGTACTTC. Amino acid sequence: CASRLQGEGYEQYF.

This chain connects TRBV6-1 to TRBJ2-1, with D uncertain. Trimming pared 5 bases from V and 7 bases from J, leaving 15 bases between. Germline V gives CDR1 MNHNS, CDR2 SASEGT. This CDR3 contains 14 residues. Written as DNA, the CDR3 is TGTGCCAGCAGTAACAGTGCCGTTCTAAATGAGCAGTTCTTC. Translating gives CASSNSAVLNEQFF.

The rearrangement uses TRBV19 and TRBJ2-2, with 8 bases identical to TRBD1. V lost 7 bases and J lost 6; bases outside the gene matches: 10. The CDR3 sequence is 15 residues long. In germline, CDR1 is LNHDA, CDR2 SQIVND (reference sequence). The chain's CDR3 is CASTKDRARAGELFF. In DNA form, the CDR3 reads TGTGCCAGTACAAAGGACAGGGCCCGGGCCGGGGAGCTGTTTTTT.

This rearrangement joins TRBV10-3 to TRBJ2-5; tentatively, D is TRBD2 (5 bases). The germline V gene encodes CDR1 ENHRY and CDR2 SYGVKD. There are 17 residues in the CDR3. Between the trimmed V and J ends, which lost 3 bases and 0 bases, there was a span of 17 bases. CDR3: CAISDTGLSQYQETQYF. The DNA for the CDR3 is TGTGCCATCAGTGACACCGGACTGAGCCAGTACCAAGAGACCCAGTACTTC.

The chain couples TRBV2 to TRBJ1-5; possibly TRBD1 for D (6 bases). The germline V gene has CDR1 SNHLY and CDR2 FYNNEI. The CDR3 has 14 residues. V was clipped by 7 bases and J by 3 bases, with 13 bases between them. CDR3 DNA: TGTGCCAGCACAGGGGCCTTATTCAATCAGCCCCAGCATTTT. As protein: CASTGALFNQPQHF.

The chain recombines TRBV5-6 with TRBJ2-7; D might be TRBD2 (7 bases). This CDR3 has 15 amino acids. Germline assignment: CDR1 SGHDT and CDR2 YYEEEE. Trimming removed 1 base at V and 4 bases at J, with 15 bases between. CDR3 sequence reads: CASSLFRGGTYEQYF. The DNA for the CDR3 is TGTGCCAGCAGCTTGTTTAGGGGGGGTACGTACGAGCAGTACTTC. Full variable domain (rest looked up from reference TRBV5-6 and TRBJ2-7): DAGVTQSPTHLIKTRGQQVTLRCSPKSGHDTVSWYQQALGQGPQFIFQYYEEEERQRGNFPDRFSGHQFPNYSSELNVNALLLGDSALYLCASSLFRGGTYEQYFGPGTRLTVT.